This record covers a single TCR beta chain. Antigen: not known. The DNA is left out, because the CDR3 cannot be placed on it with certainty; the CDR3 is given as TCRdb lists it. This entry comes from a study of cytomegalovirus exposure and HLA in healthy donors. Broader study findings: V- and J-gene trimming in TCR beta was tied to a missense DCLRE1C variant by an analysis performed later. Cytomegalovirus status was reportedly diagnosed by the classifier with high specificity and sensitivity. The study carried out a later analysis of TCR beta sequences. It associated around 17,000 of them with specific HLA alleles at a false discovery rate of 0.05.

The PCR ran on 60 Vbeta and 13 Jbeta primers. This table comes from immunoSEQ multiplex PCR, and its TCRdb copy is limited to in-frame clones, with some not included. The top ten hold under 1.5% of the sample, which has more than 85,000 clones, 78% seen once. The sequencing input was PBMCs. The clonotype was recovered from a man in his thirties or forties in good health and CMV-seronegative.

The CDR3 is CASSMDSSGQQYF. This chain joins TRBV4-3 and TRBJ2-7; the D call in the table, TRBD2, was not verified against the DNA. From its first to its last residue, the CDR3 has 13 amino acids. The germline CDR1 and CDR2 sequences are LGHNA and YSLEER.